Presented here are 15 T cell receptor beta chains from one specimen sequenced in a study of post-analysis software for immune sequencing data (dated by TCRdb to about 2015). The paper as a whole reports these results and caveats: Roughly 5 TRBV segments, including TRBV5-6, TRBV5-1 and TRBV20-1, were significantly more frequent in patients than controls.

Library preparation was by PCR. The sequencer listed for this sample is Illumina HiSeq 2500. Unique molecular identifiers were incorporated into TCR beta cDNA libraries to reduce PCR and sequencing biases. TCRdb took the public reads, trimmed them with fastp at Q25, ran MiXCR for clone calling and kept in-frame beta chains. One record per CDR3 amino acid sequence lists the most common genes and DNA. The sample contains approximately 570,000 distinct CDR3 sequences, about 44% of them found a single time. Jointly, the top ten make up over 1.5% of the sample. Which antigens these TCRs recognize remains unknown. Source material: blood. All receptors derive from a girl between 5 and 17 years old with multiple sclerosis.

The genes are TRBV10-3 and TRBJ2-7, with 7 bases identical to TRBD2. The germline V gene has CDR1 ENHRY and CDR2 SYGVKD. J was trimmed by 0 bases and V by 8 bases; bases with no gene match: 7. CDR3 length: 14 amino acids. CDR3 loop: CAIGVGGNSYEQYF. The CDR3 region has the DNA TGTGCCATCGGCGTGGGGGGGAACTCCTACGAGCAGTACTTC.

The chain links TRBV12-3 or TRBV12-4 to TRBJ2-2, with D perhaps TRBD2 (5 bases). The germline V and J ends were trimmed by 10 bases and 4 bases, with 16 bases remaining between them. CDR3 length: 14 amino acids. CDR3 bases: TGTGCCACCTTAGACCGAGGGAGCACCGGGGAGCTGTTTTTT. It translates to CATLDRGSTGELFF.

The chain joins TRBV7-9 to TRBJ2-3, with a tentative D call TRBD2 (6 bases). Germline V gives CDR1 SEHNR, CDR2 FQNEAQ (reference sequence). The CDR3 runs to 16 residues. V was cut by 4 bases and J by 2 bases, with 16 bases left in between. The CDR3 DNA is TGTGCCAGCAGCTCTCGGGACTTTGATCACACAGATACGCAGTATTTT. Protein sequence: CASSSRDFDHTDTQYF.

This clonotype appeared many times. The chain joins TRBV5-4 to TRBJ2-1; no clear D. Trimming left V 0 bases short and J 6 bases short, with 13 bases between. There are 15 residues in the CDR3. Looked up from germline, CDR1 is SGHNT and CDR2 is YYREEE (reference sequence). CDR3 DNA sequence: TGTGCCAGCAGCTTGGGTTCTCAATATGGCAATGAGCAGTTCTTC. Protein product: CASSLGSQYGNEQFF.

The sample holds one count of this clonotype. The J gene is TRBJ2-2, the V gene TRBV9, with TRBD1 matching 8 bases. V was pared by 3 bases and J by 5 bases, with 9 bases of the junction left unmatched. In germline, CDR1 is SGDLS, CDR2 YYNGEE. CDR3 length: 16 amino acids. The CDR3 spells CASSARGQDLTGELFF. As DNA, the CDR3 is TGTGCCAGCAGCGCGAGGGGACAGGATTTGACCGGGGAGCTGTTTTTT.

The gene calls are TRBV7-2 and TRBJ2-3, with TRBD2 identical over 10 bases. V lost 3 bases to trimming and J lost 2 bases; unmatched junction nucleotides: 5. Germline V gives CDR1 SGHTA, CDR2 FQGNSA. The CDR3 runs 16 residues. CDR3 loop: CASSFPSGGFTDTQYF. The DNA of the CDR3 is TGTGCCAGCAGCTTCCCTAGCGGGGGATTCACAGATACGCAGTATTTT.

J is TRBJ2-2 and V is TRBV2; perhaps TRBD1 as D (5 bases). The CDR3 runs 16 residues. CDR1 SNHLY and CDR2 FYNNEI come from the germline V gene. The germline V and J ends were trimmed by 3 bases and 7 bases, with 18 bases remaining between them. CDR3 in DNA: TGTGCCAGCAGTGAGGCGTGCGAACAGGACGTCGGGGAGCTGTTTTTT. Amino acids: CASSEACEQDVGELFF.

This clonotype has just one count. The rearrangement uses TRBV7-2 and TRBJ2-3; no firm D call. There are 15 residues in the CDR3. The germline gives CDR1 SGHTA, CDR2 FQGNSA. Trimming removed 7 bases from V and 1 base from J, with 15 bases in between. CDR3 coding DNA: TGTGCCAGCAATCTCGTCTTCGGTGGCACAGATACGCAGTATTTT. Protein product: CASNLVFGGTDTQYF.

CDR3 sequence: CASSPWGGITDTQYF. In DNA, the CDR3 is TGTGCCAGCAGCCCCTGGGGAGGGATCACAGATACGCAGTATTTT. The chain joins TRBV7-2 to TRBJ2-3; 7 nucleotides match TRBD2. The germline CDR1 and CDR2 sequences are SGHTA and FQGNSA. The V segment lost 5 bases and the J segment 2 bases; nucleotides outside the gene matches: 7. This CDR3 comprises 15 residues.

This clonotype showed up just a few times. This chain joins TRBV29-1 and TRBJ2-6; tentatively, D is TRBD1 (5 bases). Trimming cost V 7 bases and J 1 base, with 23 bases left between them. Germline lookup yields CDR1 SQVTM and CDR2 ANQGSEA. The CDR3 has 18 residues. The CDR3 DNA follows: TGCAGCGCTGTGTCGGACGGTAGGGGCTCATCTGGGGCCAACGTCCTGACTTTC. This translates into CSAVSDGRGSSGANVLTF.

A note on this clonotype: One end of the junction varies from germline; a read error may be responsible. This chain uses TRBV5-1 with TRBJ1-4; D is undetermined. Germline V gene sequence: CDR1 SGHRS, CDR2 YFSETQ. CDR3 length: 20 amino acids. The CDR3 region is CANSLASFGGFETSNEKLFF. The CDR3 bases are TGCGCCAACAGCTTGGCCTCCTTCGGCGGGTTTGAGACGTCTAATGAAAAACTGTTTTTT.

The rearrangement joins TRBV12-3 or TRBV12-4 to TRBJ2-7; a possible D gene is TRBD2 (6 bases). Deletions cut 0 bases from V and 2 bases from J, with 11 bases between. This CDR3 has 15 amino acids. The CDR3 loop is CASSLAAGRAYEQYF. For the CDR3, the DNA is TGTGCCAGCAGTTTAGCCGCGGGGCGGGCCTACGAGCAGTACTTC.

The V gene is TRBV20-1, the J gene TRBJ1-2; no clear D. The CDR3 totals 12 residues. Germline CDR1 reads DFQATT; CDR2 reads SNEGSKA (reference sequence). V was pared by 5 bases and J by 8 bases, with 15 bases between. The CDR3 reads CSAVREARGYTF. The CDR3 region has the DNA TGCAGTGCTGTCCGGGAGGCTCGGGGCTACACCTTC.

Only a few counts were recorded for this clonotype. The CDR3 DNA follows: TGTGCCAGCAGCTTTCGGACAGTCTCAGTCTATGGCTACACCTTC. Translating gives CASSFRTVSVYGYTF. This chain uses TRBV7-2 with TRBJ1-2; D is possibly TRBD1 (6 bases). The CDR3 runs to 15 residues. With 3 bases removed from V and 4 bases from J, the gap between germline ends came to 15 bases. The germline CDR1 and CDR2 sequences are SGHTA and FQGNSA.

This chain joins TRBV7-8 and TRBJ2-7; 12 bases are a match to TRBD1. The CDR3 is made up of 13 amino acids. The J segment lost 4 bases and the V segment lost 8 bases, leaving 3 bases of the junction unmatched. The germline V gene has CDR1 SGHVS and CDR2 FQNEAQ. CDR3 sequence (DNA): TGTGCCAGCGGGACAGGGGGCGAGTACGAGCAGTACTTC. This gives the protein CASGTGGEYEQYF.